This TCR beta chain was sequenced during a study of cytomegalovirus exposure and HLA in healthy donors. Donors had nominal health at sampling but likely had unrecorded immune exposures. Only a few counts were recorded for this clone. The germline CDR1 and CDR2 sequences are SNHLY and FYNNEI. The CDR3 sequence is 12 residues long. Trimming took off 5 bases at V and 4 bases at J, with 7 bases between the two ends. The PCR made use of 60 Vbeta and 13 Jbeta primers. TCRdb's table, derived via immunoSEQ multiplex PCR, lists solely in-frame clones and lacks some. The table has some 120,000 clones, approximately 70% seen once.

What was sequenced was PBMCs. This clonotype was sampled from a woman between 40 and 50 years old in good health and CMV-seropositive. The chain links TRBV2 to TRBJ2-3; D gene unclear. The DNA for the CDR3 is TGTGCCAGCAGTATCCATGCAGATACGCAGTATTTT. Translating it yields CASSIHADTQYF.